This T cell receptor (beta chain) was captured by sequencing in a study of long-term antiretroviral therapy in people with HIV. Broader study findings: Relative to control repertoires, HIV repertoires exhibited narrower CDR3 length ranges.

A remark on this clone: Its antigen is undetermined.

At the survey level, the v3.0 immunoSEQ assay was run. Sequenced by immunoSEQ multiplex PCR; TCRdb stores in-frame clones only, minus some. The table lists fewer than 40,000 clones, 75% to 90% of them singletons. Only United States sites treated participants with HIV. Germline CDR1 is LNHDA and CDR2 is SQIVND (reference sequence). This CDR3 is 14 amino acids long. Germline trimming cut 6 bases from V and 0 bases from J; bases unmatched to any gene: 3. Source: unsorted PBMCs, taken 3.1 years after starting antiretroviral therapy. The chain carries TRBV19 and TRBJ1-2; 8 positions agree with TRBD1. The TCR comes from a woman between 45 and 65 years old with HIV. CDR3 sequence reads: CASRLTGANYGYTF. The CDR3 DNA is TGTGCCAGTAGATTGACAGGGGCTAACTATGGCTACACCTTC.